This is a list of T cell receptor beta chains from one sample in a study of T cell repertoires in cytomegalovirus infection. TCRdb processed the reads anew with MiXCR; each CDR3 protein has one entry. The data contain 160,000 or so distinct CDR3 sequences, 20% to 25% of them seen just once; the ten biggest clones take up approximately 9.9%. Sequences were obtained from PBMCs. The receptors derive from a human donor in good health (CMV status not recorded). Some clones in this sample may be carry-over from other donors' samples. The conserved cysteine and the conserved F or W are not part of the CDR3 here.

V gene,J gene,CDR3 protein
TRBV28,TRBJ2-1,ASSRGLGGPSSYNEQF
TRBV24-1,TRBJ2-1,ATSDPGTASYNEQF
TRBV7-2,TRBJ2-7,ASSTPGLAAYEQY
TRBV7-9,TRBJ2-1,ASSPLAGYLAGDNEQF
TRBV9,TRBJ1-4,ASSPRTGNEKLF
TRBV7-8,TRBJ2-1,ASSLGRRTGTEGERF
TRBV20-1,TRBJ2-3,SASLLAGGRTDTQY
TRBV7-8,TRBJ1-1,ASSLEAGGLNTEAF
TRBV6-2/TRBV6-3,TRBJ2-3,ASSPNRGRADTQY
TRBV7-6,TRBJ2-1,ASSPGTGGERYEHF
TRBV7-2,TRBJ1-1,ASSKDRVNTEAF
TRBV27,TRBJ1-2,ATRQDSSNYGYT
TRBV5-4,TRBJ1-2,ASSFGGASYGYT
TRBV5-6,TRBJ2-5,ASSAPGTGGLETQY
TRBV7-4,TRBJ1-3,ASSLATGNTIY
TRBV5-6,TRBJ2-7,ASSLGLTGLSYEQY
TRBV20-1,TRBJ2-7,SARLAEIYEQY
TRBV9,TRBJ1-2,ASSTPGQGIWYGYT
TRBV14,TRBJ2-1,ASSQDSGDPQGEQF
TRBV7-2,TRBJ2-7,ASSHRQGFNEQY
TRBV20-1,TRBJ2-2,SAREFGGAQSTGELF
TRBV7-2,TRBJ2-1,ASSLGPREQF
TRBV9,TRBJ1-5,ASSETGDPHQPQH
TRBV7-2,TRBJ2-6,ASTRPGSGANVLT
TRBV7-4,TRBJ1-5,ASSLGGDFNQPRH
TRBV18,TRBJ1-5,ASSLDRGSNQPQH
TRBV7-2,TRBJ1-6,ASSLGQGGSPLH
TRBV28,TRBJ1-4,ARLPGASLEKLF